The 17 T cell receptor beta chains in this list originate from one sample, sequenced in a study of beta chain features in type 1 diabetes. Expressed TCRB transcripts were sequenced, since all the RNA that had been isolated was reverse transcribed. The protocol was immunoSEQ multiplex PCR, while the TCRdb copy is restricted to in-frame clones and leaves out a portion. Among about 160,000 clones listed, less than 9.5% were seen once. Sequencing was done on a sample of central memory CD4+ T cells from blood. All receptors derive from a woman between 18 and 29 years old in good health.

The chain combines TRBV7-2 with TRBJ2-5, with TRBD2 matching over 11 bases. The CDR3 runs to 14 residues. Germline V lookup: CDR1 SGHTA, CDR2 FQGNSA. V shed 3 bases and J 4 bases; nucleotides not matched to a gene: 1. For the CDR3, the DNA is TGTGCCAGCAGCTTGGGACTAGCGGCAGAGACCCAGTACTTC. This sequence encodes CASSLGLAAETQYF.

This clone was detected ten times or more. V is TRBV4-3 and J is TRBJ1-4; D remains unclear. The CDR3 has 14 residues. In germline, CDR1 is LGHNA, CDR2 YSLEER. V was shortened by 0 bases and J by 0 bases, with 2 bases between the two germline ends. The CDR3 sequence is CASSQDTTNEKLFF. Here the CDR3 DNA reads TGCGCCAGCAGCCAAGACACAACTAATGAAAAACTGTTTTTT.

The chain employs TRBV4-2 and TRBJ2-6; maybe TRBD1 (6 bases). The V end was cut by 0 bases, the J end by 0 bases, with 15 bases between. The germline V gene has CDR1 LGHNA and CDR2 YNFKEQ. The CDR3 spans 19 residues. CDR3: CASSQDFGRGNSGANVLTF. In nucleotides, the CDR3 is TGTGCCAGCAGCCAAGACTTTGGCAGGGGTAACTCTGGGGCCAACGTCCTGACTTTC.

The chain carries TRBV7-9 and TRBJ1-4, with 8 nucleotides matching TRBD1. Unmatched junction bases numbered 10, after V lost 3 bases and J lost 7 bases. Germline V gene data show CDR1 as SEHNR and CDR2 as FQNEAQ (reference sequence). The CDR3 sequence is 16 residues long. CDR3 region: CASSFAQGARGEKLFF. In DNA, the CDR3 is TGTGCCAGCAGCTTCGCGCAGGGGGCGCGGGGTGAAAAACTGTTTTTT.

The chain couples TRBV6-6 to TRBJ2-7; D gene unclear. The CDR3 runs 15 residues. CDR1 MNHNY and CDR2 SVGAGI come from the germline V gene (reference sequence). V gave up 2 bases and J gave up 7 bases, with 18 bases separating them. The CDR3 sequence is CASSYPADPTGEQYF. The DNA for the CDR3 is TGTGCCAGCAGTTACCCGGCAGACCCGACTGGGGAGCAGTACTTC.

The chain links TRBV9 to TRBJ2-1; TRBD2 is a possible D gene (6 bases). There are 12 residues in the CDR3. V was clipped by 5 bases and J by 13 bases, with 16 bases between them. Germline-derived CDR1 and CDR2 are SGDLS and YYNGEE. The CDR3 loop is CASSEPPGAQFF. The CDR3 coding sequence is TGTGCCAGCAGTGAGCCTCCGGGAGCTCAGTTCTTC.

The CDR3 protein is CASSQGLGETQYF. CDR3 in DNA: TGTGCCAGCAGCCAGGGGCTTGGGGAGACCCAGTACTTC. This chain joins TRBV14 and TRBJ2-5; a weak D match, TRBD1 (5 bases). With 3 bases removed from V and 5 bases from J, the gap between germline ends came to 10 bases. Germline V lookup: CDR1 SGHDN, CDR2 FVKESK. The length of the CDR3 is 13 residues.

The J gene is TRBJ1-1, the V gene TRBV7-2; D uncertain. Germline values: CDR1 SGHTA, CDR2 FQGNSA. The CDR3 runs 14 residues. The V end lost 5 bases, the J end lost 11 bases, and 21 bases lay between the germline ends. CDR3 nucleotides: TGTGCCAGCAGCCCCTCCCCGAACACCGGCGGGGCTTTCTTT. It is translated as CASSPSPNTGGAFF.

V is TRBV19 and J is TRBJ2-5, with D perhaps matching TRBD2 (6 bases). CDR1 is LNHDA, CDR2 SQIVND, per germline (reference sequence). There are 15 residues in the CDR3. Trimming stripped 6 bases from V and 4 bases from J, with 18 bases between. The CDR3 coding sequence is TGTGCCAGTAGGGGGGGACGTTCGGGACGAGAGACCCAGTACTTC. This gives the protein CASRGGRSGRETQYF.

The V gene is TRBV5-1, the J gene TRBJ2-7; 10 nucleotides line up with TRBD1. This CDR3 comprises 15 residues. With V trimmed by 2 bases and J by 1 base, 3 bases remained unmatched. Germline CDR1 reads SGHRS; CDR2 reads YFSETQ. CDR3 in amino acids: CASSFRDRGSYEQYF. DNA for the CDR3: TGCGCCAGCAGCTTCCGGGACAGGGGTTCCTACGAGCAGTACTTC.

The gene calls are TRBV18 and TRBJ2-5; the match to TRBD2 covers 7 bases. The CDR3 spans 16 residues. CDR1 and CDR2 from the germline V gene are KGHSH and LQKENI. Trimming at V came to 3 bases and at J to 5 bases, leaving 12 bases not matched to a gene. CDR3 loop: CASSPGRHGEGETQYF. The CDR3 coding sequence is TGTGCCAGCTCACCTGGACGGCATGGGGAGGGGGAGACCCAGTACTTC.

The V gene is TRBV30, the J gene TRBJ1-6, with 7 nucleotides matching TRBD1. The CDR3 loop spans 17 amino acids. Trimming removed 4 bases from V and 7 bases from J; junction bases left unmatched: 16. Germline CDR1 reads GTSNPN; CDR2 reads SVGIG (reference sequence). CDR3 nucleotides: TGTGCCTGGACCCAGCCGACAGGGACTAGAATGAATTCACCCCTCCACTTT. Encoded protein: CAWTQPTGTRMNSPLHF.

A few counts support this clone. The rearrangement links TRBV11-3 to TRBJ2-5; 9 nucleotides align to TRBD2. V was clipped by 4 bases and J by 3 bases; unmatched bases: 6. The CDR3 length is 15 residues. Germline V CDR1 and CDR2: SGHNT, YENEEA. The CDR3 here is CASSSRIAGEETQYF. CDR3 in DNA: TGTGCCAGCAGCTCTCGCATAGCGGGAGAAGAGACCCAGTACTTC.

Relative to its sample, this clone is medium-sized (0.01 to 0.1%). Within the sample, other DNA sequences also encode this same CDR3. DNA for the CDR3: TGCAGCGCCGGGACTAGCGGAACAGATACGCAGTATTTT. Amino acids: CSAGTSGTDTQYF. This sequence joins TRBV29-1 and TRBJ2-3; 11 nucleotides line up with TRBD2. V lost 7 bases to trimming and J lost 3 bases; unmatched junction nucleotides: 3. CDR1 and CDR2 from the germline V gene are SQVTM and ANQGSEA. CDR3 length: 13 residues.

The J gene is TRBJ1-1, the V gene TRBV5-6, with D perhaps TRBD1 (5 bases). This CDR3 region has 13 residues. Germline lookup yields CDR1 SGHDT and CDR2 YYEEEE. The germline V and J ends were trimmed by 3 bases and 4 bases, with 10 bases remaining between them. CDR3 loop: CASSYRGGTEAFF. The CDR3 DNA sequence: TGTGCCAGCAGCTACCGGGGGGGCACTGAAGCTTTCTTT.

This clone was picked up a small number of times. The genes are TRBV5-4 and TRBJ2-5; TRBD2 aligns across 9 bases. The J segment lost 5 bases and the V segment lost 4 bases, leaving 12 bases of the junction unmatched. CDR1 SGHNT and CDR2 YYREEE come from the germline V gene (reference sequence). The CDR3 loop spans 16 amino acids. CDR3 nucleotide sequence: TGTGCCAGCAGCGACCAAAGCGCGGGGGGGGTCGAGACCCAGTACTTC. This gives the protein CASSDQSAGGVETQYF.

V and J are TRBV7-8 and TRBJ2-1; 8 positions agree with TRBD1. The CDR3 contains 15 residues. V shed 7 bases and J 2 bases; nucleotides not matched to a gene: 7. Germline V gives CDR1 SGHVS, CDR2 FQNEAQ. The CDR3 DNA follows: TGTGCCAGCACAGGGGGCGGCGGGACCTACAATGAGCAGTTCTTC. Protein: CASTGGGGTYNEQFF.